A selection of T cell receptor beta chains follows, all from one sample in a study of tumor-infiltrating lymphocytes in primary liver carcinoma. TCRdb reprocessed the multiplex PCR reads with MiXCR, giving one entry per CDR3 protein. The sample gives some 180,000 distinct CDR3 sequences, 85% of which show up once; 15% to 20% is in the top ten. The sample consisted of tumor tissue from primary liver carcinoma. These receptors were collected from a man aged 40-50 years with primary liver carcinoma and hepatitis B virus infection. Each CDR3 is given with its conserved first and last residue. D genes are given only for firm matches. Some rows have no size entry. The others give once, few or many, or a class for an expanded clone.

V gene	D gene	clone size	J gene	CDR3 DNA	CDR3 protein
TRBV11-1	-	-	TRBJ2-7	TGTGCCAGCAGGGGGGAGCGATCCTACCAGCAGTATTTC	CASRGERSYQQYF
TRBV29-1	-	-	TRBJ2-5	TGCAGCCCCGCGACTTTGCAAGGGGCCCAGTACTTC	CSPATLQGAQYF
TRBV5-1	-	-	TRBJ2-6	TGCGCCAACAGCCTGGACTCACCTTCCGCTGGGGCCAACGTCCTGACTTTC	CANSLDSPSAGANVLTF
TRBV12-3/TRBV12-4	-	-	TRBJ2-1	TGTGCCAGCTGTTTCCGTCGGTCGGGTGAGCAGTTCTTC	CASCFRRSGEQFF
TRBV29-1	TRBD1	few	TRBJ2-5	TGTAGCGTTGGCAGCGGACAGGGCCAAGAGACCCAGTACTTC	CSVGSGQGQETQYF
TRBV14	-	-	TRBJ2-3	TGTGCCAGCAGCCAAGATTCAGGACTCAACTCAGATACAAAGTATTTT	CASSQDSGLNSDTKYF
TRBV29-1	-	-	TRBJ2-1	TGTAGCGTTATTGAGAGCGAGCAGTTCTTC	CSVIESEQFF
TRBV4-2	-	-	TRBJ2-7	TGTGCCAGCAGCCAAGATGCCCACGAACAGTACTTT	CASSQDAHEQYF
TRBV5-4	TRBD1	-	TRBJ1-5	TGTGCCAGCAGCCCGAACAGGGGTGGCAATCAGCCCCACCATTTT	CASSPNRGGNQPHHF
TRBV11-2	-	-	TRBJ2-1	TGTGCCAGCAGCTTAGGTAACGGGGCTAGCTCCTACTATGAGCAGTTCTTC	CASSLGNGASSYYEQFF
TRBV6-2/TRBV6-3	-	-	TRBJ2-7	TGTGCCAGCAGTTACGAAGTAGCCTACGATCAGTACTTC	CASSYEVAYDQYF
TRBV5-4	TRBD2	-	TRBJ2-1	TGTGCCAGCAGCTTGGGAGGACTAGTGGGTGAGCAGTTCTTC	CASSLGGLVGEQFF
TRBV29-1	TRBD1	-	TRBJ1-1	TGCAGCGTTGAAAATCGGGGGACAGAGAATACTGGAGCTTTCTTT	CSVENRGTENTGAFF
TRBV29-1	-	-	TRBJ2-1	TGCAGCGTCGGGGGTGGAGTATCCCACAATGAGCAGTTCTTC	CSVGGGVSHNEQFF
TRBV11-1	-	-	TRBJ2-3	TGTGCCAGCAGCTCCGGGGGACGCTATGTTGGAGCCCGCACAGATACACAGTATTTT	CASSSGGRYVGARTDTQYF
TRBV5-1	-	-	TRBJ2-1	TGCGCCAGCAGCGCATTACAGGACAATGAGCAGTTTTTC	CASSALQDNEQFF
TRBV29-1	-	-	TRBJ2-3	TGCAGCGTTGGCCAGATTCGGCCAGAAACTCAGTATTTT	CSVGQIRPETQYF
TRBV11-3	TRBD1	-	TRBJ1-3	TGTGTCAGCTCGACAGGGCCATCTGAAAACATCATATATTTT	CVSSTGPSENIIYF
TRBV28	TRBD2	-	TRBJ2-1	TGTGCCAGCAATTTCGCGGGACTAGCGGGATTGAGCTCCTACAATGAGCAGTTCTTC	CASNFAGLAGLSSYNEQFF
TRBV5-1	TRBD2	-	TRBJ2-3	TGCGCCAGTAGCTCGGGACTAGCGGGAAATACAGATATGCAGTATTTT	CASSSGLAGNTDMQYF
TRBV6-1	-	-	TRBJ2-3	TGTGCCAATATGCCCAGCACAGATACGCAGTATTTT	CANMPSTDTQYF
TRBV11-1	-	-	TRBJ2-1	TGTGCCAGGAGCGAGGGAGAGCCGAATGAGCAGTTCTTC	CARSEGEPNEQFF
TRBV6-1	-	-	TRBJ2-7	TGTGCCAGCAGTGAAACTTACGACCTCGGGCAACACTTC	CASSETYDLGQHF
TRBV11-1	-	-	TRBJ2-1	TGCGTCAGCAGCTCAAACGGGATGAGCAGGTTGTTTAATGAGCTGTTCTTC	CVSSSNGMSRLFNELFF
TRBV6-1	TRBD1	once	TRBJ1-5	TGTGCCAGCAGGGGAGACAGGGGGTCATGGTATCAGCCCCAGCATTTT	CASRGDRGSWYQPQHF
TRBV6-1	TRBD2	-	TRBJ2-4	TGTGCCAGCAGTGTCACGGGGGGGTTTGGCAAAAACATTCAGTACTTC	CASSVTGGFGKNIQYF
TRBV29-1	-	-	TRBJ2-1	TGCAGTGTTGATCTTTTTAGGGCCAATACCAATAATCAGTTCTTC	CSVDLFRANTNNQFF
TRBV6-1	-	-	TRBJ2-5	TGTGCCAGTAGTGGACTGGCCCAGTTAGAGACCCAGTACTTC	CASSGLAQLETQYF
TRBV11-2	-	-	TRBJ2-4	TGTGCCAGCATCACTACGGCGGTAGCCAAAAACATCCAGTACTTC	CASITTAVAKNIQYF